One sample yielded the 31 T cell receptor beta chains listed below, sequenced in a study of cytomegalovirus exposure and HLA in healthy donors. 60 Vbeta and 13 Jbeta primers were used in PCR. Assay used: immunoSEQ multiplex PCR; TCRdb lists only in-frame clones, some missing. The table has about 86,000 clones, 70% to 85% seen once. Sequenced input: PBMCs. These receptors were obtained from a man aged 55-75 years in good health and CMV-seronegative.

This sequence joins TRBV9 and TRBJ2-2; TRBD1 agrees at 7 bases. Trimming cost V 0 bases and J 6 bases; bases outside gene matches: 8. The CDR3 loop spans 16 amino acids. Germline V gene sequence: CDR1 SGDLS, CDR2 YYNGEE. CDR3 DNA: TGTGCCAGCAGCGTAGACCCGCCACAGGGGCCCGGGGAGCTGTTTTTT. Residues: CASSVDPPQGPGELFF.

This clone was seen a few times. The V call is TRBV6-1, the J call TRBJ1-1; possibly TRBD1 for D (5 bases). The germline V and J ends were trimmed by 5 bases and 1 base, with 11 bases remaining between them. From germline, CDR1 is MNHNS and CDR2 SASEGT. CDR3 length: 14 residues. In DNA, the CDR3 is TGTGCCAGCAGTCCTACCACAGGGAACACTGAAGCTTTCTTT. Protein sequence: CASSPTTGNTEAFF.

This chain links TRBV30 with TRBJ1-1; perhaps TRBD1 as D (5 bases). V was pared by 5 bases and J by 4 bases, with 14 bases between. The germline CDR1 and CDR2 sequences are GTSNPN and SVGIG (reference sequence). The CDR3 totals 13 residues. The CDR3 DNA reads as TGTGCCTGGGCCGGGGGTGCGAGCACTGAAGCTTTCTTT. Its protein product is CAWAGGASTEAFF.

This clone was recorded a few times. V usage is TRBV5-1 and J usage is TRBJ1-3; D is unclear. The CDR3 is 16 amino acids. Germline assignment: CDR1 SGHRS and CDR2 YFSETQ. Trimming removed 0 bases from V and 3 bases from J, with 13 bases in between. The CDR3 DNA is TGCGCCAGCAGCTTGGGGGCAGATATAGGTGGAAACACCATATATTTT. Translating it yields CASSLGADIGGNTIYF.

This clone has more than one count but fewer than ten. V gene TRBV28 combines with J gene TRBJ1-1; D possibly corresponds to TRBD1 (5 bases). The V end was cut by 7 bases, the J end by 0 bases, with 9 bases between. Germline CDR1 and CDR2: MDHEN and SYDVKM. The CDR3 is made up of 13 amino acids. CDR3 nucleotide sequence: TGTGCCAGCAACGGGGGGGTGAACACTGAAGCTTTCTTT. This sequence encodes CASNGGVNTEAFF.

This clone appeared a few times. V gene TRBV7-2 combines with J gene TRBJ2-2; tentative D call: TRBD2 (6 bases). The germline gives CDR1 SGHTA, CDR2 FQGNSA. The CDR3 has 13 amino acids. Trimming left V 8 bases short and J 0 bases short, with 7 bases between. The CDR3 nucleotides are TGTGCCAGCGGCGGGGCGAACACCGGGGAGCTGTTTTTT. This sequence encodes CASGGANTGELFF.

This chain's CDR3 is CASSPPGDEQFF. The CDR3 region has the DNA TGTGCCAGCAGCCCCCCAGGGGATGAGCAGTTCTTC. V and J are TRBV7-9 and TRBJ2-1; the D gene is possibly TRBD1 (6 bases). Trimming removed 5 bases from V and 8 bases from J, with 10 bases in between. There are 12 residues in the CDR3. In germline, CDR1 is SEHNR, CDR2 FQNEAQ (reference sequence).

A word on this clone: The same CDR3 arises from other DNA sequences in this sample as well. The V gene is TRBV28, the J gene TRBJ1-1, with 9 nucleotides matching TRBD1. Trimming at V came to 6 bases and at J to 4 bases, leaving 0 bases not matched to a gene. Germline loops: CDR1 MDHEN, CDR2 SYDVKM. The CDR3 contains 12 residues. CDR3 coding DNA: TGTGCCAGCAGGACAGGGGGCACTGAAGCTTTCTTT. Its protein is CASRTGGTEAFF.

The CDR3 coding sequence is TGTGCCAGCAGCGTAGTAGCGGGGTCCTACAATGAGCAGTTCTTC. This codes for CASSVVAGSYNEQFF. The chain joins TRBV9 to TRBJ2-1; 8 nucleotides align to TRBD2. The CDR3 covers 15 residues. The V gene's germline CDR1 is SGDLS and CDR2 YYNGEE. V lost 0 bases to trimming and J lost 1 base; unmatched junction nucleotides: 0.

The CDR3, as DNA: TGCGCCAGCAGCCAAGATTGGGGGGACGGTACCTACGAGCAGTACTTC. Translation gives CASSQDWGDGTYEQYF. The V call is TRBV4-3, the J call TRBJ2-7, with a possible D match to TRBD2 (6 bases). The CDR3 covers 16 residues. Trimming stripped 0 bases from V and 2 bases from J, with 14 bases between. Germline lookup yields CDR1 LGHNA and CDR2 YSLEER.

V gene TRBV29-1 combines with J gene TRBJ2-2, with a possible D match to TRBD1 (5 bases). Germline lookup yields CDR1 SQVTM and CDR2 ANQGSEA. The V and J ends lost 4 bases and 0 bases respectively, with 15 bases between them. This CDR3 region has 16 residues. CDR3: CSVAPTAIANTGELFF. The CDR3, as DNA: TGCAGCGTTGCCCCGACAGCCATAGCGAACACCGGGGAGCTGTTTTTT.

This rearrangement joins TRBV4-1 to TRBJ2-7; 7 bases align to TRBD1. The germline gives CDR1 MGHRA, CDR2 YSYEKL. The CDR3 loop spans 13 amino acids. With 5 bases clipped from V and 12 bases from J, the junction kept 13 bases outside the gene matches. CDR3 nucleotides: TGCGCCAGCAGCTCAAACCGACAGGGTGTCTTGTACTTC. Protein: CASSSNRQGVLYF.

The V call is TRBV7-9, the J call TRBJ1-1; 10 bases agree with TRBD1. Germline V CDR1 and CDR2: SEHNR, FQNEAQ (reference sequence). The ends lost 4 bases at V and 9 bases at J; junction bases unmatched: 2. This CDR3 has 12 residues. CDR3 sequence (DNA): TGTGCCAGCAGCTGGGGACAGGGGAAAGCTTTCTTT. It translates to CASSWGQGKAFF.

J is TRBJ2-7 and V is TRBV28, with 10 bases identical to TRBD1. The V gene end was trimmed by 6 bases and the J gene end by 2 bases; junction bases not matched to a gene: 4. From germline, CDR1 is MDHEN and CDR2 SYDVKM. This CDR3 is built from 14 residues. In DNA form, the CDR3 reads TGTGCCAGCAGATGGGGACAGGGGCCCTACGAGCAGTACTTC. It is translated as CASRWGQGPYEQYF.

CDR3 sequence reads: CSVGETGELFF. CDR3 nucleotide sequence: TGCAGCGTTGGGGAGACCGGGGAGCTGTTTTTT. The chain joins TRBV29-1 to TRBJ2-2, with a possible D match to TRBD2 (5 bases). V was clipped by 4 bases and J by 5 bases, with 5 bases between them. CDR3 length: 11 amino acids. The V gene's germline CDR1 is SQVTM and CDR2 ANQGSEA.

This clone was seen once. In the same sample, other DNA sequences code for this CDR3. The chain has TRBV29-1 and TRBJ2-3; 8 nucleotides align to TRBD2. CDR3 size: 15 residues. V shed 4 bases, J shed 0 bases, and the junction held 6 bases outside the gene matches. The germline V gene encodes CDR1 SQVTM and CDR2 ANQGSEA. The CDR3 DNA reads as TGCAGCGTTGTTTGGCGGGGGGATAGCACAGATACGCAGTATTTT. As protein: CSVVWRGDSTDTQYF.

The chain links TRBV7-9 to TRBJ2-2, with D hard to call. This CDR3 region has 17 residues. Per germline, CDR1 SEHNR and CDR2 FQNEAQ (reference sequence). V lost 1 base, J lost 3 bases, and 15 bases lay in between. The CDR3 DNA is TGTGCCAGCAGCTTAGGACGATCGGCAGGTGACACCGGGGAGCTGTTTTTT. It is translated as CASSLGRSAGDTGELFF.

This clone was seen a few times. The CDR3 nucleotides are TGTGCCACTGGAGGAGCGGGGGGTGAGCAGTTCTTC. Protein: CATGGAGGEQFF. This rearrangement joins TRBV6-5 to TRBJ2-1; 9 nucleotides line up with TRBD2. J gave up 9 bases and V 10 bases, and 7 bases lay outside the gene matches. Germline V gene lookup returns CDR1 MNHEY and CDR2 SVGAGI. The CDR3 contains 12 residues.

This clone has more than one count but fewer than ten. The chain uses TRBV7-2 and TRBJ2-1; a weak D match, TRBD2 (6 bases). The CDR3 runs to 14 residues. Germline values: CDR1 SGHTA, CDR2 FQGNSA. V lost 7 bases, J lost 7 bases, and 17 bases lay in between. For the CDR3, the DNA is TGTGCCAGCACCCTTGTGGGGGGTGGTAATGAGCAGTTCTTC. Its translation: CASTLVGGGNEQFF.

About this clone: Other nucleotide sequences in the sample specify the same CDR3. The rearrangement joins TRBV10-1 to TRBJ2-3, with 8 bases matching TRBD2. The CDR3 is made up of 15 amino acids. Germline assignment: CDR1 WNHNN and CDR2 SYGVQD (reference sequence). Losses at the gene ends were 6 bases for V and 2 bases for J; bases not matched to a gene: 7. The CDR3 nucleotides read TGCGCCAGCAGCGAAAGCGGGGGAGCCACAGATACGCAGTATTTT. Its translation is CASSESGGATDTQYF.

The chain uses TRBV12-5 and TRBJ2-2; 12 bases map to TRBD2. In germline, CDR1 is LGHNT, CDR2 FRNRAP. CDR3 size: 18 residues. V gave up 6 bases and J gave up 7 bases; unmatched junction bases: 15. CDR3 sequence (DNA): TGTGCTAGTGGGCCTGGAACGCTGACTAGCGGGGGTAGCGGGGAGCTGTTTTTT. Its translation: CASGPGTLTSGGSGELFF.

The DNA of the CDR3 is TGCGCCAGCAGCCAAGAAGGGGTTACTGGAAACACCATATATTTT. It specifies CASSQEGVTGNTIYF. The rearrangement joins TRBV4-1 to TRBJ1-3; tentative D call: TRBD1 (5 bases). The CDR3 is 15 amino acids. The germline gives CDR1 MGHRA, CDR2 YSYEKL. V gave up 0 bases and J gave up 2 bases, with 8 bases separating them.

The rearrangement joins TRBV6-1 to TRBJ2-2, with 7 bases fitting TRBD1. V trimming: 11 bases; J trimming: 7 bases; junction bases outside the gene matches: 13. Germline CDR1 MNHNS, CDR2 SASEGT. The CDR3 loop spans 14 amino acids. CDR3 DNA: TGTGCCGTGACTAAGGGGGCCGCCGGCGGGGAGCTGTTTTTT. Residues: CAVTKGAAGGELFF.

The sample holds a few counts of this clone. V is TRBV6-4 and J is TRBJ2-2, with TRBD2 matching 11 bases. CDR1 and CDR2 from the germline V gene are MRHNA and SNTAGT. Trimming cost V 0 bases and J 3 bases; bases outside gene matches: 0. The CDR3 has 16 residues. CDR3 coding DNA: TGTGCCAGCAGTGACTCGACTAGCGGGGACACCGGGGAGCTGTTTTTT. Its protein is CASSDSTSGDTGELFF.

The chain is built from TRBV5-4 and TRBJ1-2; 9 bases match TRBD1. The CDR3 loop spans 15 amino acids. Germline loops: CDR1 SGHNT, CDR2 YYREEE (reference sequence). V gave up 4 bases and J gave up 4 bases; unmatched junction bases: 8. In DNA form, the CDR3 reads TGTGCCAGCAGCCTAAAGCTGGGACAGGGCTATGGCTACACCTTC. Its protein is CASSLKLGQGYGYTF.

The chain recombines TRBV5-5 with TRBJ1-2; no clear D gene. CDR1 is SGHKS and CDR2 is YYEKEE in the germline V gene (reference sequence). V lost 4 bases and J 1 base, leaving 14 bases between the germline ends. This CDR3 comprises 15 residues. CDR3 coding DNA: TGTGCCAGCAGCCCGACCACAGAGAATAACTATGGCTACACCTTC. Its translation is CASSPTTENNYGYTF.

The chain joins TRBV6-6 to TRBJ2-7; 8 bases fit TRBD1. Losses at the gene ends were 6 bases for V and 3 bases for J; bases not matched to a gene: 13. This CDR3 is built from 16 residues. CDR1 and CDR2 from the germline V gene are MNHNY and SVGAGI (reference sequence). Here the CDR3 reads CASRSPGGASSYEQYF. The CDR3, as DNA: TGTGCCAGCAGGTCGCCAGGGGGCGCTTCGAGCTACGAGCAGTACTTC.

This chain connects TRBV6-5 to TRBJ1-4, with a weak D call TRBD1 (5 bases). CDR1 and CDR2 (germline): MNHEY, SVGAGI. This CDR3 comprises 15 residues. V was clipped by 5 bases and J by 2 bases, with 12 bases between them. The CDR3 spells CASSTSGGTNEKLFF. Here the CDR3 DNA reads TGTGCCAGCAGTACCTCCGGGGGGACTAATGAAAAACTGTTTTTT.

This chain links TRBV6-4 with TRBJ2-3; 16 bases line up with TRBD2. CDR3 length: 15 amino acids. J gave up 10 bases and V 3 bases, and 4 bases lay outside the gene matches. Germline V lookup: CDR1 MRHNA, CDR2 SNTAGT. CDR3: CASSEQGLAGGAQYF. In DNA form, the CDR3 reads TGTGCCAGCAGTGAGCAGGGACTAGCGGGAGGGGCGCAGTATTTT.

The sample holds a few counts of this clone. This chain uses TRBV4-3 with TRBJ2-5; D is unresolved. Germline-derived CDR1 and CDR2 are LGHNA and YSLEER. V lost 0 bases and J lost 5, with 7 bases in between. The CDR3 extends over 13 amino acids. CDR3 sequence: CASSQETWETQYF. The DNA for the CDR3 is TGCGCCAGCAGCCAAGAAACTTGGGAGACCCAGTACTTC.

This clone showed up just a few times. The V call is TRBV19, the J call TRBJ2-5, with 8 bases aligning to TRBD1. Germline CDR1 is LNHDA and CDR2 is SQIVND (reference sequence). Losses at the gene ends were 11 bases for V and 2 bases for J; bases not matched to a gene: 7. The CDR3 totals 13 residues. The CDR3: CAGKTGVQETQYF. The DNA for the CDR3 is TGTGCCGGAAAGACAGGGGTTCAAGAGACCCAGTACTTC.